This T cell receptor beta chain was sequenced in a study of shared clonotypes between healthy human individuals (dated by TCRdb to about 2020). About the study as a whole: The cohort comprised a couple of women and a few men aged 18 to 49 years. For each donor, CD4 naive and CD4 memory were each given three plates, CD8 naive was given two plates, and CD8 memory was given one plate. To estimate repertoire size and how much clonotypes are shared between individuals, the study performed deep sequencing of blood TCR repertoires from 4 to 6 healthy adults. To increase sequencing depth and limit assay-specific biases, TCR repertoire library preparation and sequencing were carried out by different laboratories using diverse techniques. Per donor, leukapheresis produced somewhere between about 0.94 and 9.5 billion PBMCs.

Based on the germline V gene (reference sequence), the CDR1 and CDR2 sequences are SEHNR and FQNEAQ. Including cysteine and phenylalanine, the CDR3 has 16 amino acids. Of the read, only the CDR3 DNA is kept; its 48 bases are in frame from base 1. At the junction V is shortened by 4 bases and J by 3 bases; bases outside the gene matches: 9. Remarks on this clone: The target of this receptor is not known. The input lacks base qualities; no much larger clone sits a single base away.

The donors were healthy, HIV-negative adults who had no recently reported acute infections or vaccinations. Every donor was a Caucasian adult residing in Nashville, Tennessee, USA. CD4+ T cells were enriched by magnetic negative selection, after which naive cells were positively selected on CD45RA and the negative fraction was taken as the memory subset. Blood was obtained by leukapheresis, after which PBMCs were separated by Ficoll-Histopaque density gradient centrifugation and cryopreserved in liquid nitrogen vapor phase. Analytical flow cytometry was used to check the purity and quantity of every magnetically sorted T cell population. Each sorted fraction had its genomic DNA isolated and then quantified by UV absorbance on a Nanodrop 2000c. Broad study findings and their caveats: The genetic and exposure-history diversity represented was limited by the small number of donors. Even with the large sequencing depth, rarefaction of the sorted-subset datasets indicated that sequencing was incomplete. Sampling was limited to blood, and TCR repertoires in tissue likely differ from TCR repertoires in blood. When a handful of donors were compared, the shared fraction of clonotypes was about 5.2% for naive CD4, around 3.5% for naive CD8, more than 2% for memory CD4, and 0.3% to 0.5% for memory CD8. Compared with non-shared clonotypes, the clonotypes found in all four sorted-subset donors had higher generation probabilities. Naive subsets generally had larger estimated clonotype richness than memory subsets. Based on pairwise subsampling, the degree of clonotype sharing among donors was expected to be affected by sequencing depth.

Using the deep immunoSEQ assay, multiplex PCR amplified TCR CDR3 regions from genomic DNA. Extracted genomic DNA from each cell subset was distributed evenly across all wells of several immunoSEQ 96-well plates, and each plate was treated as a replicate. Each replicate PCR for sorted subsets received approximately 220 ng genomic DNA, equal to roughly 30,000 T cell genomes. The purified libraries were quantified using a Qubit 3.0 fluorometer, sized with a Bioanalyzer 2100, and then quantified again using the KAPA Library Quantification kit. A separate single-read 150-cycle Illumina NextSeq 550 flow cell was used to sequence each immunoSEQ 96-well plate. On the authors' methods: Because only junctional sequences without quality scores were contained in the immunoSEQ output, filtering matching that applied to full-length reads could not be performed. Sequences were annotated with PyIR, a Python wrapper for IgBLAST v1.9, using IMGT germline references to assign V/J genes and CDR3. Reads with weak V/J assignments (E-value above 1e-6), missing CDR3, stop codons, out-of-frame junctions, or ambiguous translated residues were removed. V3J clonotypes were defined by identical inferred V gene, J gene, and CDR3 amino acid sequence. Percentage overlap between repertoires was calculated by dividing the number of shared unique clonotypes by the size of the smaller repertoire. Repertoire richness was assessed with RTK rarefaction, the Chao1 estimator, and Recon v2.1 estimates of unobserved clonotypes. For all TCRbeta clonotypes obtained by the gDNA method from a handful of donors, generation probabilities were computed with OLGA. Imported from immuneACCESS, the table was reduced by TCRdb to in-frame sequences with V and J called. These copies leave out some clones; in studies compared against another copy, an unresolved V gene accounts for under half, and the cause of the remainder is not known. For V, J and clone size, that table is used; D and trimming come from the DNA. In this sample the table shows more than 1 million clones, roughly 74% of which occur a single time. 0.4% to 0.55% of the sample belongs to the ten largest clones.

This chain is built from TRBV7-9 and TRBJ2-1, and 7 junctional nucleotides match TRBD1. The material sequenced was memory CD4+ T cells from PBMCs. Explained via the paper, the cell subset or site label denotes: CD45RA-negative fraction. The clonotype comes from a man between 18 and 35 years old in good health. Some clones in this sample may be carry-over from other donors' samples. The nucleotide sequence is TGTGCCAGCAGCTCCCCCCCGGGACAGATCTACAATGAGCAGTTCTTC. It codes for CASSSPPGQIYNEQFF.